This T cell receptor beta chain was identified during a study of beta chain features in type 1 diabetes (dated by TCRdb to 2016 to 2019). General notes on the study: Mean age, gender distribution, total cell number and subset yield were not different between patients and healthy donors. A total of roughly 100,000,000 sorted cells were examined across all samples, and the number of cells per subset was strongly correlated with RNA yield. The study compared the TCRB repertoires of sorted circulating CD4+ T cell subsets in recently diagnosed type 1 diabetes patients with those in matched healthy donors. Regulatory and stem cell-like memory subsets were isolated from only 8 patients and about eight healthy donors, whereas naive and central memory subsets came from all 28 donors.

From each donor, a single peripheral blood sample of about 100 mL on average was drawn into heparinised tubes. Naive, central memory, regulatory and stem cell-like memory CD4+ T cells were sorted on a BD FACSAria II using a panel including CD45RO, CCR7, CD25, CD127, CD95 and CD27. All sorted populations exceeded 95% purity. PBMCs were isolated right away by Lymphoprep density gradient centrifugation and were stained directly, without culture. To minimize batch effects, samples were stained and sorted in pairs, one healthy donor with one patient per experiment. The germline V end is reduced by 2 bases and the J end by 2 bases; junction bases left unmatched: 8. From cysteine to phenylalanine, the CDR3 is 17 amino acids long. Left in the record is the CDR3 DNA by itself, 51 bases read in frame from the first base. CDR1 is given as LGHNA and CDR2 as YSLEER, both from the germline V gene. This clone was picked up a small number of times. It lacks a known antigen. No much larger clonotype is one base removed from it; base qualities were not supplied.

Beyond this particular receptor, the publication reports: Shorter templates might have been favored by PCR, but patient and control samples were amplified and corrected together, so both groups would have been affected equally by any skew. HLA sub-analyses involved small numbers of individuals, so any influence of HLA type on TCRB rearrangement remained unresolved. In all four CD4+ subsets, TCRB CDR3 length was moderately but significantly shorter in type 1 diabetes patients. Because cDNA was sequenced instead of genomic DNA, highly expressing activated cells could be over-represented, though the groups showed no difference in activation or CD3 levels. At VDJ recombination sites, type 1 diabetes patients had fewer insertions and more deleted nucleotides, which implies abnormalities in thymic rearrangement. The naive, central memory and regulatory TCRB repertoires appeared to resemble one another more closely among patients than among healthy donors.

All of the isolated RNA was reverse transcribed with the High Capacity cDNA Reverse Transcription Kit, so expressed TCRB transcripts were sequenced. Deep immunoSEQ sequencing was performed on naive, central memory and regulatory T cell samples, with an average of roughly 4 million total reads per sample. After sorted cells were lysed in RLT buffer, RNA was extracted with DNase-treated RNeasy Micro or Mini kits, with the choice depending on cell number. To prevent cross-contamination, every cell subset was processed on its own, while patient and healthy donor samples were processed together. TCRB sequences were amplified from cDNA with the immunoSEQ multiplex PCR, producing 87-bp fragments spanning the CDR3 region. Amplicons were sequenced on the Illumina HiSeq platform. The published analysis was carried out like this. PCR bias was corrected computationally using synthetic template baselines, and reads within Hamming distance 2 were collapsed, with unmergeable singletons discarded. Reads were aligned against IMGT so that V, D and J genes, CDR3 length and insertions or deletions at six rearrangement sites could be assigned. Within each subset, clonotype counts were normalized to sorted cell number, and only after that were true diversity and Gini coefficients computed with the tcR R package. The overlap coefficient, calculated on TCRB nucleotide sequences, was used to quantify repertoire sharing. Out-of-frame TCRB sequences from naive cells were analyzed as a proxy for the pre-selection repertoire. TCRdb's version of the immuneACCESS table is confined to in-frame rearrangements and falls short of the full clone set. An unresolved V gene accounts for under half of the shortfall where checked; the remainder is of unknown origin. Clone size and the V and J calls come from that table; the DNA yielded D and trimming. The sample profile shows around 280,000 clones; over 14% of them were found once. Around 0.015% of the sample lies in the top ten.

In this chain, TRBV4-3 is recombined with TRBJ2-2; 7 middle bases align to TRBD2. The receptor was isolated from a man aged 18-30 years with type 1 diabetes. Sequencing used naive CD4+ T cells from blood. The sample's cell subset or site label, decoded: true naive CD4+ T cells. The DNA is TGCGCCAGCAGCCAAACTTTCCTAGCGGATAACACCGGGGAGCTGTTTTTT. The translation is CASSQTFLADNTGELFF.